These 17 T cell receptor beta chains were sequenced from one sample in a study of regulatory T cells in long-lasting Graves disease. Assembly of TCR beta libraries relied on iRepertoire HTBI primers together with Arm-PCR of CDR3 regions. TCRdb used MiXCR to reprocess the multiplex PCR reads, holding one entry per CDR3 protein. This repertoire shows 650,000 to 850,000 distinct CDR3 sequences, 25% to 30% found once; its top ten account for about two fifths. The time point was: persistent/refractory GD, antithyroid drugs over 5 years with positive TRAb. Extracted RNA from PBMCs served as the source of the TCR library. Sequences were derived from peripheral blood mononuclear cells (PBMCs), sampled when the disease was refractory, from a patient treated with antithyroid drugs. Receptor source: a female donor with Graves disease.

This clonotype was counted between two and nine times. The rearrangement links TRBV18 to TRBJ1-2, with D perhaps TRBD1 (6 bases). This CDR3 has 16 residues. V lost 3 bases to trimming and J lost 2 bases, with 16 bases between them. CDR1 and CDR2 from the germline V gene are KGHSH and LQKENI. In DNA, the CDR3 is TGTGCCAGCTCACCCAATCCGTGGACAGTGAACTATGGCTACACCTTC. Translating it yields CASSPNPWTVNYGYTF.

The genes are TRBV28 and TRBJ1-2; 8 positions agree with TRBD1. J lost 8 bases, V lost 6 bases, and 17 bases had no gene match. The CDR3 spans 16 residues. Germline lookup yields CDR1 MDHEN and CDR2 SYDVKM. The CDR3 loop is CASSWGQVGSLTGYTF. Here the CDR3 DNA reads TGTGCCAGCAGCTGGGGACAGGTTGGGTCGCTCACGGGCTACACCTTC.

The gene calls are TRBV14 and TRBJ1-5, with D possibly being TRBD1 (6 bases). Germline values: CDR1 SGHDN, CDR2 FVKESK. V lost 10 bases, J lost 0 bases, and 10 bases lay in between. The CDR3 totals 13 residues. CDR3: CANRRGSNQPQHF. The CDR3 coding sequence is TGTGCCAACCGCAGGGGTAGCAATCAGCCCCAGCATTTT.

In this sample, this clonotype turned up a few times. The chain is built from TRBV6-1 and TRBJ1-5, with 8 bases identical to TRBD1. Germline CDR1 and CDR2: MNHNS and SASEGT. J gave up 7 bases and V 7 bases, and 6 bases lay outside the gene matches. The CDR3 consists of 13 residues. The CDR3 sequence is CASIPGGGQPQHF. In nucleotides, the CDR3 is TGTGCCAGCATACCAGGGGGCGGACAGCCCCAGCATTTT.

This clonotype has a handful of counts. The chain has TRBV12-5 and TRBJ1-3; D may be TRBD1 (5 bases). The CDR3 spans 13 residues. Germline values: CDR1 LGHNT, CDR2 FRNRAP. The CDR3 coding sequence is TGTGCCACGGGGCGAGGGTCTGGAAACACCATATATTTT. It yields the protein CATGRGSGNTIYF.

This clonotype was counted ten times or more. This CDR3 is CASSLIAGLYTEAFF. DNA for the CDR3: TGTGCCAGCAGTTTAATAGCAGGGCTCTACACTGAAGCTTTCTTT. The rearrangement links TRBV28 to TRBJ1-1; D may be TRBD1 (5 bases). Germline V CDR1 and CDR2: MDHEN, SYDVKM. This CDR3 contains 15 residues. V dropped 2 bases and J dropped 3 bases, with 13 bases sitting between them.

This clonotype has ten or more counts. This chain links TRBV3-1 with TRBJ2-5; D is undetermined. CDR1 is LGHDT, CDR2 YNNKEL, per germline (reference sequence). This CDR3 has 14 residues. The V end lost 0 bases, the J end lost 0 bases, and 5 bases lay between the germline ends. Written as DNA, the CDR3 is TGTGCCAGCAGCCAAGATGGGTACCAAGAGACCCAGTACTTC. Protein product: CASSQDGYQETQYF.

The CDR3 protein is CASRGGEISNTGELFF. CDR3 DNA sequence: TGTGCCAGTAGGGGGGGGGAGATCTCGAACACCGGGGAGCTGTTTTTT. This chain joins TRBV19 and TRBJ2-2, with TRBD2 matching 7 bases. The V segment lost 6 bases and the J segment 0 bases; nucleotides outside the gene matches: 7. CDR3 length equals 16 residues. Germline V gene lookup returns CDR1 LNHDA and CDR2 SQIVND (reference sequence).

A few counts support this clonotype. The CDR3 end shows no conserved phenylalanine or tryptophan, and so a read error is likely. The chain links TRBV12-3 or TRBV12-4 to TRBJ1-1; 10 nucleotides agree with TRBD1. The CDR3 has 17 residues. V shed 2 bases, J shed 6 bases, and the junction held 12 bases outside the gene matches. CDR3 bases: TGTGCCAGCAGTTTACCGCACCCCGGGACAGGGGTTCCTGAAGCTTTCCTT. Residues: CASSLPHPGTGVPEAFL.

This clonotype was detected only a few times. Its ends do not fully match the called genes, so a read error is possible. J is TRBJ2-5 and V is TRBV12-3 or TRBV12-4; D might be TRBD1 (6 bases). The CDR3 is made up of 15 amino acids. CDR3 sequence: CASSLGWQGSETQYF. CDR3 sequence (DNA): TGTGCCAGCAGCTTAGGATGGCAGGGGTCGGAGACCCAGTACTTC.

The chain joins TRBV30 to TRBJ1-4, with D possibly matching TRBD1 (5 bases). Trimming pared 3 bases from V and 4 bases from J, leaving 12 bases between. The CDR3 has 14 residues. Germline V gene data show CDR1 as GTSNPN and CDR2 as SVGIG (reference sequence). The CDR3 here is CAWRRDGLNEKLFF. The DNA for the CDR3 is TGTGCCTGGAGAAGGGACGGACTTAATGAAAAACTGTTTTTT.

The chain joins TRBV27 to TRBJ2-7; D possibly uses TRBD1 or TRBD2 (5 bases each). Germline CDR1 MNHEY, CDR2 SMNVEV (reference sequence). Trimming took off 7 bases at V and 4 bases at J, with 20 bases between the two ends. There are 15 residues in the CDR3. Written as DNA, the CDR3 is TGTGCCAGCATGGCCGAGAGGGGTCTAATATACGAGCAGTACTTC. This sequence encodes CASMAERGLIYEQYF.

The rearrangement links TRBV14 to TRBJ2-6, with D tentatively TRBD1 (5 bases). The V end lost 1 base, the J end lost 3 bases, and 10 bases lay between the germline ends. The germline V gene encodes CDR1 SGHDN and CDR2 FVKESK. The CDR3 length is 16 residues. CDR3 coding DNA: TGTGCCAGCAGCCAAGTTCAGGGTTATGGGGCCAACGTCCTGACTTTC. Protein: CASSQVQGYGANVLTF.

On this clonotype: This sequence may be a read error, since a much larger clone differs from it by one base. The V and J genes are TRBV2 and TRBJ1-3, with no clear D. From germline, CDR1 is SNHLY and CDR2 FYNNEI. Trimming took off 8 bases at V and 0 bases at J, with 5 bases between the two ends. The CDR3 is 12 residues long. The DNA of the CDR3 is TGTGCCAGCTGTAGCTCTGGAAACACCATATATTTT. Translating gives CASCSSGNTIYF.

This chain connects TRBV6-1 to TRBJ1-1; possibly TRBD1 for D (5 bases). The germline CDR1 and CDR2 sequences are MNHNS and SASEGT. With 10 bases removed from V and 5 bases from J, the gap between germline ends came to 23 bases. The CDR3 covers 15 residues. The CDR3 here is CANQVVRESGTEAFF. The CDR3 DNA reads as TGTGCCAATCAAGTCGTCAGGGAAAGCGGAACTGAAGCTTTCTTT.

The chain recombines TRBV7-9 with TRBJ2-7; no clear D. With 2 bases removed from V and 1 base from J, the gap between germline ends came to 9 bases. The length of the CDR3 is 14 residues. CDR1 SEHNR and CDR2 FQNEAQ come from the germline V gene (reference sequence). In DNA, the CDR3 is TGTGCCAGCAGCTTATCCTCGGCTTCCTACGAGCAGTACTTC. It is translated as CASSLSSASYEQYF. Full variable domain (missing parts from reference TRBV7-9 and TRBJ2-7): DTGVSQNPRHKITKRGQNVTFRCDPISEHNRLYWYRQTLGQGPEFLTYFQNEAQLEKSRLLSDRFSAERPKGSFSTLEIQRTEQGDSAMYLCASSLSSASYEQYFGPGTRLTVT.

This clonotype was counted many times. V and J are TRBV7-9 and TRBJ1-1, with D possibly matching TRBD1 (5 bases). There are 14 residues in the CDR3. Germline V gives CDR1 SEHNR, CDR2 FQNEAQ (reference sequence). V gave up 4 bases and J gave up 3 bases, with 12 bases separating them. As DNA, the CDR3 is TGTGCCAGCAGCTGGGGGGGGGAGCACACTGAAGCTTTCTTT. Its protein is CASSWGGEHTEAFF.